This paragraph covers one TCR beta chain sequence. This sample stems from a study of cytomegalovirus exposure and HLA in healthy donors. PCR used 60 Vbeta primers and 13 Jbeta primers. Assay: immunoSEQ multiplex PCR; the TCRdb copy retains only in-frame clones and omits some. Of about 150,000 clones detected, around 60% appear once; the ten largest clones hold 6% to 8.5%. The CDR3 is 16 amino acids. The germline gives CDR1 SQVTM, CDR2 ANQGSEA. V gave up 5 bases and J gave up 8 bases; unmatched junction bases: 19. The TCR was taken from a woman aged 60 to 75 in good health and CMV-seropositive. Material for sequencing was PBMCs. The V and J genes are TRBV29-1 and TRBJ1-2; TRBD1 matches at 8 bases. The CDR3 here is CSVLPTQGAQSIGYTF. As DNA, the CDR3 is TGCAGCGTTCTCCCGACCCAGGGGGCGCAATCGATAGGCTACACCTTC.